This TCR beta chain was found in a study of CD8 T cells in Susac syndrome. Random hexamers were used to reverse transcribe the RNA input (0.5 to 1 ug). TCRdb fed the immunoSEQ multiplex PCR reads into MiXCR, producing one record per CDR3 protein. The sample records about 90,000 distinct CDR3 sequences, approximately 96% being singletons. This clonotype was detected a few times. Per the germline V gene, CDR1 is SGHAT and CDR2 is FQNNGV. Trimming removed 3 bases from V and 4 bases from J, with 4 bases in between. This CDR3 has 12 amino acids. This chain uses TRBV11-2 with TRBJ1-5; D is unclear. Material: CD8+ T cells from PBMCs. The clonotype was recovered from a human donor with Susac syndrome. The CDR3 DNA sequence: TGTGCCAGCAGCTTGGAAAATCAGCCCCAGCATTTT. Translating gives CASSLENQPQHF.